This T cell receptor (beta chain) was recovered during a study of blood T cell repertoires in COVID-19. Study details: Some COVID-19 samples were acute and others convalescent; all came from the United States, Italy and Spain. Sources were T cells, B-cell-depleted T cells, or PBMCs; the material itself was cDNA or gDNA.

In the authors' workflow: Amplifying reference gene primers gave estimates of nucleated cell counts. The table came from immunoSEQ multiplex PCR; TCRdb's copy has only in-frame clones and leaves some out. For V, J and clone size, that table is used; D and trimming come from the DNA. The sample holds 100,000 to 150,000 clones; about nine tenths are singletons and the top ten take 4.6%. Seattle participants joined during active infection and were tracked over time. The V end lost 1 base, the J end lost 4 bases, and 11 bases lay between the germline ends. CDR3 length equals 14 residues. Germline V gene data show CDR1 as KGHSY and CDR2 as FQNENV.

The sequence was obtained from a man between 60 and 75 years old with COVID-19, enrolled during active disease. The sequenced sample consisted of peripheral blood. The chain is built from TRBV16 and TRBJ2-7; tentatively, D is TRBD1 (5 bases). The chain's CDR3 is CASSQFQGDYEQYF. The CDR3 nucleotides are TGTGCCAGCAGCCAATTCCAGGGTGATTACGAGCAGTACTTC.